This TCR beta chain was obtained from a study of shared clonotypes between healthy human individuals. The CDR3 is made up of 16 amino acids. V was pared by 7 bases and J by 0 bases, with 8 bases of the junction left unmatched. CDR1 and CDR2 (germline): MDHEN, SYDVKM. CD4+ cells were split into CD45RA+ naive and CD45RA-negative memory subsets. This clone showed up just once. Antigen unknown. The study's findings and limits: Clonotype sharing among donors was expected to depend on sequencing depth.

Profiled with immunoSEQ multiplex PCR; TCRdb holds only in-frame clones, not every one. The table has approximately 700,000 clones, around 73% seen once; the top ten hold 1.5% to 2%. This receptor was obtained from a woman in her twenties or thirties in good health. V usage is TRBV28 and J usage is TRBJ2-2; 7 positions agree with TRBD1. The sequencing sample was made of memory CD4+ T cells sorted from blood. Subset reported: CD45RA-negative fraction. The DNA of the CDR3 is TGTGCCAGCACCGAGGGACAGTTAGCGAACACCGGGGAGCTGTTTTTT. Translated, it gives CASTEGQLANTGELFF.